Shown below are 13 T cell receptor beta chains from a single sample sequenced in a study of cytomegalovirus exposure and HLA in healthy donors. PCR amplification relied on 60 Vbeta primers (plus 13 Jbeta primers). The repertoire was sequenced with immunoSEQ multiplex PCR; TCRdb's copy has only in-frame clones and lacks some. Here the sample spans roughly 100,000 clones, 63% being singletons. Specimen: PBMCs. Receptor source: a human donor in good health.

This chain connects TRBV19 to TRBJ2-7; TRBD2 matches 9 bases. Germline CDR1 reads LNHDA; CDR2 reads SQIVND (reference sequence). This CDR3 contains 16 residues. V was clipped by 3 bases and J by 3 bases; unmatched bases: 9. The chain's CDR3 is CASSISGSGRRYEQYF. CDR3 in DNA: TGTGCCAGTAGTATTTCGGGGAGCGGGAGGCGCTACGAGCAGTACTTC.

The chain combines TRBV6-6 with TRBJ1-1; D uncertain. Trimming cost V 0 bases and J 8 bases, with 13 bases left between them. This CDR3 spans 14 amino acids. The V gene's germline CDR1 is MNHNY and CDR2 SVGAGI (reference sequence). CDR3 DNA sequence: TGTGCCAGCAGTTACTCGATCTCCCGCAGGGAAGCTTTCTTT. Translating it yields CASSYSISRREAFF.

The table lists this clone with a count of one. The V gene is TRBV4-1, the J gene TRBJ2-5; the D gene is possibly TRBD2 (6 bases). Germline CDR1 is MGHRA and CDR2 is YSYEKL. V was shortened by 2 bases and J by 5 bases, with 18 bases between the two germline ends. The CDR3 spans 16 residues. For the CDR3, the DNA is TGCGCCAGCAGCCAACTACCGGGCCCCCGGGGGGAGACCCAGTACTTC. This encodes CASSQLPGPRGETQYF.

This clone showed up just a few times. This chain uses TRBV6-6 with TRBJ2-7; 9 bases line up with TRBD1. Unmatched junction bases numbered 3, after V lost 5 bases and J lost 1 base. The CDR3 length is 14 residues. CDR1 is MNHNY and CDR2 is SVGAGI in the germline V gene (reference sequence). CDR3 sequence reads: CASSKDRGSYEQYF. In DNA, the CDR3 is TGTGCCAGCAGTAAGGACAGGGGATCCTACGAGCAGTACTTC.

The chain uses TRBV5-1 and TRBJ2-1; 10 bases line up with TRBD2. Germline assignment: CDR1 SGHRS and CDR2 YFSETQ. The CDR3 sequence is 14 residues long. The V gene end was trimmed by 5 bases and the J gene end by 4 bases; junction bases not matched to a gene: 3. This CDR3 reads CASRASGSYNEQFF. CDR3 sequence (DNA): TGCGCCAGCAGGGCTAGCGGGAGTTACAATGAGCAGTTCTTC.

This chain links TRBV28 with TRBJ2-1; 10 bases agree with TRBD2. Germline trimming cut 4 bases from V and 4 bases from J; bases unmatched to any gene: 4. The CDR3 totals 15 residues. CDR1 and CDR2 from the germline V gene are MDHEN and SYDVKM. This CDR3 is CASSSASGSYNEQFF. CDR3 coding DNA: TGTGCCAGCAGTTCCGCTAGCGGGAGTTACAATGAGCAGTTCTTC. The full variable domain, with the rest looked up from reference TRBV28 and TRBJ2-1, is DVKVTQSSRYLVKRTGEKVFLECVQDMDHENMFWYRQDPGLGLRLIYFSYDVKMKEKGDIPEGYSVSREKKERFSLILESASTNQTSMYLCASSSASGSYNEQFFGPGTRLTVL.

In its sample, this clone was seen once. This chain uses TRBV27 with TRBJ1-6; weak D call: TRBD1 (5 bases). The V and J ends lost 3 bases and 3 bases respectively, with 12 bases between them. CDR1 is MNHEY and CDR2 is SMNVEV in the germline V gene (reference sequence). The CDR3 runs to 16 residues. CDR3 coding DNA: TGTGCCAGCAGTTTCCGGGACTGGGGCTATAATTCACCCCTCCACTTT. The encoded protein is CASSFRDWGYNSPLHF.

The V call is TRBV2, the J call TRBJ2-1; TRBD2 matches 13 bases. CDR3 length: 22 amino acids. V shed 5 bases and J 2 bases; nucleotides not matched to a gene: 21. Germline V gene sequence: CDR1 SNHLY, CDR2 FYNNEI. CDR3 residues: CASSNQIHGTSGDLGTYNEQFF. CDR3 bases: TGTGCCAGCAGTAATCAGATCCACGGGACTAGCGGGGACCTGGGGACCTACAATGAGCAGTTCTTC.

V is TRBV9 and J is TRBJ1-5, with 8 positions matching TRBD1. The CDR3 totals 16 residues. Germline V gene sequence: CDR1 SGDLS, CDR2 YYNGEE. Germline trimming cut 4 bases from V and 0 bases from J; bases unmatched to any gene: 6. CDR3 nucleotides: TGTGCCAGCAGCTCCCGGACAGGGTGTAGCAATCAGCCCCAGCATTTT. Translation: CASSSRTGCSNQPQHF.

This clone was detected once. CDR3 in amino acids: CASSPQGARVTNEKLFF. Written as DNA, the CDR3 is TGTGCCAGCAGCCCACAGGGGGCGCGGGTAACTAATGAAAAACTGTTTTTT. The rearrangement joins TRBV4-2 to TRBJ1-4, with 9 bases matching TRBD1. Trimming removed 4 bases from V and 1 base from J; junction bases left unmatched: 7. CDR1 is LGHNA, CDR2 YNFKEQ, per germline. The CDR3 spans 17 residues.

The genes are TRBV5-6 and TRBJ1-2; 8 bases are shared with TRBD1. V dropped 2 bases and J dropped 6; count of bases not matched to a gene: 9. Germline CDR1 reads SGHDT; CDR2 reads YYEEEE. The CDR3 has 15 residues. The CDR3 loop reads CASSFRGRVIDGYTF. As DNA, the CDR3 is TGTGCCAGCAGCTTCAGGGGGCGCGTTATCGATGGCTACACCTTC.

The CDR3 region has the DNA TGCGCCAGCAGTTATAGCGGGAGTTTATACAATGAGCAGTTCTTC. Its translation is CASSYSGSLYNEQFF. The chain carries TRBV10-2 and TRBJ2-1, with 9 positions matching TRBD2. V lost 5 bases and J lost 4; bases outside the gene matches: 6. Germline CDR1 and CDR2: WSHSY and SAAADI. The CDR3 is 15 residues long.

V is TRBV5-6 and J is TRBJ2-1; D gene unclear. The CDR3 runs to 14 residues. Germline-derived CDR1 and CDR2 are SGHDT and YYEEEE. The V end lost 0 bases, the J end lost 4 bases, and 8 bases lay between the germline ends. The CDR3 coding sequence is TGTGCCAGCAGCTTGGTGGCAGCGTACAATGAGCAGTTCTTC. Protein product: CASSLVAAYNEQFF.